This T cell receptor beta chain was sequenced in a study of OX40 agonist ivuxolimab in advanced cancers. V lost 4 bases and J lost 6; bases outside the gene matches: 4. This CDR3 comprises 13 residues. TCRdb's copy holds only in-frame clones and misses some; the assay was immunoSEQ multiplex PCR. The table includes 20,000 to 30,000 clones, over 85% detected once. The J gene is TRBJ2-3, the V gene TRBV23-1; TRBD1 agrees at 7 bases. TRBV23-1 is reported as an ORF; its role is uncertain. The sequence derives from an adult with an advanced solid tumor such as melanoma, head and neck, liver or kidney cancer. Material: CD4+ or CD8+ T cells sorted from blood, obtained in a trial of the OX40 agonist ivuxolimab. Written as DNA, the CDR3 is TGCGCCAGCAGTCCTGGACAGGCTGATACGCAGTATTTT. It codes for CASSPGQADTQYF.